These 15 T cell receptor beta chains were sequenced from one sample in a study of cytomegalovirus exposure and HLA in healthy donors. PCR used 60 Vbeta primers and 13 Jbeta primers. Measured with immunoSEQ multiplex PCR; TCRdb has only the in-frame clones, and not every one. The sample includes 150,000 or so clones, 84% of them seen just once. The material sequenced was PBMCs. The receptor set was obtained from a man younger than 30 in good health and CMV-seronegative.

The rearrangement links TRBV7-3 to TRBJ2-1, with 9 bases lining up with TRBD1. The J segment lost 0 bases and the V segment lost 5 bases, leaving 5 bases of the junction unmatched. CDR3 length equals 16 residues. Germline V gives CDR1 SGHTA, CDR2 FQGTGA. DNA of the CDR3: TGTGCCAGCAGCGTTACAGGGGGCTTCTCCTACAATGAGCAGTTCTTC. Its protein product is CASSVTGGFSYNEQFF.

The rearrangement uses TRBV28 and TRBJ1-5; D is perhaps TRBD1 (5 bases). V dropped 2 bases and J dropped 0 bases, with 17 bases sitting between them. The CDR3 runs to 18 residues. Per the germline V gene, CDR1 is MDHEN and CDR2 is SYDVKM. CDR3 in DNA: TGTGCCAGCAGTTTACTGGGGGGAACATATTATAGCAATCAGCCCCAGCATTTT. It specifies CASSLLGGTYYSNQPQHF.

V usage is TRBV6-1 and J usage is TRBJ1-1, with D unresolved. CDR3 length: 11 residues. The V end was cut by 10 bases, the J end by 5 bases, with 11 bases between. Germline loops: CDR1 MNHNS, CDR2 SASEGT. The CDR3 DNA sequence: TGTGCCACCAGGACTGGGACTGAAGCTTTCTTT. It yields the protein CATRTGTEAFF.

The chain employs TRBV5-8 and TRBJ1-5; no reliable D call. Per germline, CDR1 SGHTS and CDR2 YDEGEE. Trimming pared 4 bases from V and 0 bases from J, leaving 14 bases between. The CDR3 loop spans 16 amino acids. CDR3 sequence (DNA): TGTGCCAGCAGCCTCTCATACTCCGATAGCAATCAGCCCCAGCATTTT. This sequence encodes CASSLSYSDSNQPQHF.

With regard to this clone: One junction end disagrees with the germline gene, perhaps due to a read error. The chain links TRBV7-9 to TRBJ2-5, with D unclear. The CDR3 is 12 residues long. The germline gives CDR1 SEHNR, CDR2 FQNEAQ (reference sequence). The chain's CDR3 is CSSSAPEETQYF. The CDR3 DNA reads as TGTTCCAGCAGCGCCCCTGAGGAGACCCAGTACTTC. Together with reference TRBV7-9 and TRBJ2-5, the CDR3 gives the full variable domain: DTGVSQNPRHKITKRGQNVTFRCDPISEHNRLYWYRQTLGQGPEFLTYFQNEAQLEKSRLLSDRFSAERPKGSFSTLEIQRTEQGDSAMYLCSSSAPEETQYFGPGTRLLVL.

The chain couples TRBV1 to TRBJ1-1. TRBV1 is a documented pseudogene. This CDR3 is 12 amino acids long. The CDR3 spells CTIGGAGTEAFF. In DNA form, the CDR3 reads TGCACCATCGGGGGGGCAGGGACTGAAGCTTTCTTT.

This sequence joins TRBV5-1 and TRBJ2-3, with 7 bases identical to TRBD1. The CDR3 length is 15 residues. The V gene's germline CDR1 is SGHRS and CDR2 YFSETQ. J was trimmed by 5 bases and V by 1 base; bases with no gene match: 7. In DNA form, the CDR3 reads TGCGCCAGCAGCTTGAACCAGGGGGTGGGAGATACGCAGTATTTT. It translates to CASSLNQGVGDTQYF.

This chain joins TRBV5-8 and TRBJ2-5; D is unresolved. V was shortened by 4 bases and J by 5 bases, with 12 bases between the two germline ends. The CDR3 has 13 amino acids. Germline lookup yields CDR1 SGHTS and CDR2 YDEGEE. CDR3 DNA sequence: TGTGCCAGCAGCCCTGACATGGCCGAGACCCAGTACTTC. Residues: CASSPDMAETQYF. Complete variable domain (other parts from reference TRBV5-8 and TRBJ2-5): EAGVTQSPTHLIKTRGQQATLRCSPISGHTSVYWYQQALGLGLQFLLWYDEGEERNRGNFPPRFSGRQFPNYSSELNVNALELEDSALYLCASSPDMAETQYFGPGTRLLVL.

For this clone: Other DNA sequences in this sample translate to the same CDR3. The V and J genes are TRBV28 and TRBJ2-6; D uncertain. The germline gives CDR1 MDHEN, CDR2 SYDVKM. This CDR3 is 14 amino acids long. Trimming removed 3 bases from V and 1 base from J, with 4 bases in between. CDR3 residues: CASSFRSGANVLTF. CDR3 sequence (DNA): TGTGCCAGCAGTTTCCGGTCTGGGGCCAACGTCCTGACTTTC.

The chain carries TRBV9 and TRBJ2-7, with a tentative D call TRBD2 (5 bases). Trimming left V 1 base short and J 5 bases short, with 13 bases between. Germline CDR1 SGDLS, CDR2 YYNGEE. The CDR3 extends over 14 amino acids. CDR3 sequence: CASSVTGSRNEQYF. The CDR3 bases are TGTGCCAGCAGCGTAACGGGGTCTAGGAACGAGCAGTACTTC.

The rearrangement links TRBV4-1 to TRBJ2-2, with no clear D. Germline CDR1 reads MGHRA; CDR2 reads YSYEKL. V was cut by 1 base and J by 1 base, with 13 bases left in between. CDR3 length: 17 amino acids. The DNA for the CDR3 is TGCGCCAGCAGCCAAGCCCTTTTTGCAGGGAACACCGGGGAGCTGTTTTTT. Its protein is CASSQALFAGNTGELFF.

V and J are TRBV6-1 and TRBJ1-2; a weak D match, TRBD1 (6 bases). Per the germline V gene, CDR1 is MNHNS and CDR2 is SASEGT. CDR3 length: 14 residues. The V end lost 7 bases, the J end lost 8 bases, and 20 bases lay between the germline ends. DNA for the CDR3: TGTGCCAGCACCCGGCGGGGGGCCGTGAGGGGCTACACCTTC. Protein product: CASTRRGAVRGYTF.

This clone was observed a handful of times. This chain connects TRBV7-9 to TRBJ2-5; D gene uncertain. V gave up 6 bases and J gave up 4 bases, with 9 bases separating them. The germline V gene encodes CDR1 SEHNR and CDR2 FQNEAQ (reference sequence). This CDR3 region has 12 residues. CDR3 residues: CASRALGETQYF. DNA for the CDR3: TGTGCCAGCAGAGCCCTTGGAGAGACCCAGTACTTC.

This chain uses TRBV6-5 with TRBJ1-2; D uncertain. The CDR3 loop spans 12 amino acids. The ends were cut back, 5 bases at V and 7 bases at J, with 11 bases in the middle. Germline assignment: CDR1 MNHEY and CDR2 SVGAGI. The DNA of the CDR3 is TGTGCCAGCAGTGAAGCTCGGGTTGGCTACACCTTC. Translated, it gives CASSEARVGYTF.

There are a few counts of this clone. The CDR3 sequence: CASSSGSGTSRYNEQFF. The CDR3 DNA follows: TGTGCCAGCAGCAGCGGCTCGGGGACTAGCAGATACAATGAGCAGTTCTTC. The J gene is TRBJ2-1, the V gene TRBV9; 9 bases match TRBD2. CDR1 and CDR2 (germline): SGDLS, YYNGEE. The CDR3 length is 17 residues. V trimming: 4 bases; J trimming: 4 bases; junction bases outside the gene matches: 12.